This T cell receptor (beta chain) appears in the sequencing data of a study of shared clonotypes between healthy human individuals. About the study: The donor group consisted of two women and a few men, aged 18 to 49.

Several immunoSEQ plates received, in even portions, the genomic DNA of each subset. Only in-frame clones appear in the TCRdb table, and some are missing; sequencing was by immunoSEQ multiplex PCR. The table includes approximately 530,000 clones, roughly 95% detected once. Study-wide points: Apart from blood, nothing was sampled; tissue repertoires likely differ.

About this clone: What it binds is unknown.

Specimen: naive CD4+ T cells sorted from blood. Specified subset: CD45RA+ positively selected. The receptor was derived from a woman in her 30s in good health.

CDR3 region: CASSRLAGGSIQYF. CDR3 nucleotides: TGTGCCAGCAGCAGACTAGCGGGAGGGAGCATTCAGTACTTC. J is TRBJ2-4 and V is TRBV5-4; 14 nucleotides agree with TRBD2. The CDR3 has 14 amino acids. With V trimmed by 4 bases and J by 9 bases, 3 bases remained unmatched. Germline-derived CDR1 and CDR2 are SGHNT and YYREEE (reference sequence).